These 19 T cell receptor beta chains came from one sample sequenced in a study of technical replicates of blood from several donors. Clones were sequenced by immunoSEQ multiplex PCR, and TCRdb holds only the in-frame ones, with some missing. This sample has some 91,000 clones, with nearly 97% found just once. The sequenced sample was T cells isolated from PBMCs. The receptors derive from a human donor in good health.

This rearrangement joins TRBV10-1 to TRBJ2-2; D remains ambiguous. Germline V lookup: CDR1 WNHNN, CDR2 SYGVQD (reference sequence). The CDR3 loop spans 15 amino acids. Trimming removed 2 bases from V and 1 base from J, with 8 bases in between. CDR3 sequence: CASSEVSLNTGELFF. The CDR3 nucleotides are TGCGCCAGCAGTGAGGTCTCCCTGAACACCGGGGAGCTGTTTTTT.

The sample holds a few counts of this clone. The chain links TRBV4-1 to TRBJ1-1; no firm D call. Per the germline V gene, CDR1 is MGHRA and CDR2 is YSYEKL. The V gene lost 1 base and the J gene lost 4 bases, with 7 bases spanning the gap. The CDR3 contains 13 residues. The CDR3 loop reads CASSQVAGTEAFF. CDR3 nucleotide sequence: TGCGCCAGCAGCCAAGTCGCGGGCACTGAAGCTTTCTTT.

The rearrangement links TRBV2 to TRBJ2-7; 10 nucleotides line up with TRBD2. This CDR3 is 15 amino acids long. The germline V gene has CDR1 SNHLY and CDR2 FYNNEI. V shed 6 bases, J shed 0 bases, and the junction held 5 bases outside the gene matches. CDR3 sequence: CASSGASGSSYEQYF. DNA of the CDR3: TGTGCCAGCAGCGGAGCTAGCGGGAGCTCCTACGAGCAGTACTTC.

The rearrangement uses TRBV18 and TRBJ1-3; 7 positions agree with TRBD1. V lost 3 bases and J lost 1; bases outside the gene matches: 3. The CDR3 covers 15 residues. Germline loops: CDR1 KGHSH, CDR2 LQKENI. CDR3 nucleotides: TGTGCCAGCTCACCGACAGGGAGGTCTGGAAACACCATATATTTT. Its protein product is CASSPTGRSGNTIYF. The whole variable domain, remainder taken from reference TRBV18 and TRBJ1-3, is NAGVMQNPRHLVRRRGQEARLRCSPMKGHSHVYWYRQLPEEGLKFMVYLQKENIIDESGMPKERFSAEFPKEGPSILRIQQVVRGDSAAYFCASSPTGRSGNTIYFGEGSWLTVV.

The chain uses TRBV2 and TRBJ2-1; D is unresolved. V lost 7 bases, J lost 1 base, and 8 bases lay in between. Germline V gene lookup returns CDR1 SNHLY and CDR2 FYNNEI. The CDR3 runs to 13 residues. The CDR3 coding sequence is TGTGCCAGCATAAGAGATTCCTACAATGAGCAGTTCTTC. It codes for CASIRDSYNEQFF.

This sequence joins TRBV30 and TRBJ2-6; no reliable D call. Germline CDR1 reads GTSNPN; CDR2 reads SVGIG (reference sequence). There are 14 residues in the CDR3. V was trimmed by 3 bases and J by 2 bases, leaving 8 bases between them. The CDR3 DNA sequence: TGTGCCTGGAGGTCGGTGGCTGGGGCCAACGTCCTGACTTTC. This encodes CAWRSVAGANVLTF.

The rearrangement uses TRBV5-1 and TRBJ2-7; 7 bases map to TRBD2. Looked up from germline, CDR1 is SGHRS and CDR2 is YFSETQ. The CDR3 extends over 13 amino acids. With 5 bases clipped from V and 1 base from J, the junction kept 3 bases outside the gene matches. CDR3 bases: TGCGCCAGCAGGCCGGGAGGTTCCTACGAGCAGTACTTC. This encodes CASRPGGSYEQYF.

The V gene is TRBV7-9, the J gene TRBJ1-6, with no clear D. Germline V gives CDR1 SEHNR, CDR2 FQNEAQ (reference sequence). V lost 5 bases and J 1 base, leaving 9 bases between the germline ends. The CDR3 sequence is 15 residues long. CDR3 loop: CASSPASSYNSPLHF. CDR3 coding DNA: TGTGCCAGCAGCCCTGCCAGTTCCTATAATTCACCCCTCCACTTT.

This chain links TRBV30 with TRBJ2-7; no clear D. Trimming removed 5 bases from V and 3 bases from J, with 5 bases in between. There are 10 residues in the CDR3. Germline loops: CDR1 GTSNPN, CDR2 SVGIG (reference sequence). The CDR3 sequence is CAWDIYEQYF. The CDR3 DNA sequence: TGTGCCTGGGACATCTACGAGCAGTACTTC.

This rearrangement joins TRBV7-9 to TRBJ2-3; possible D gene TRBD2, 6 bases. V lost 2 bases and J 3 bases, leaving 15 bases between the germline ends. CDR1 is SEHNR and CDR2 is FQNEAQ in the germline V gene (reference sequence). The CDR3 has 16 amino acids. The CDR3 spells CASSLPAASETDTQYF. As DNA, the CDR3 is TGTGCCAGCAGCTTACCCGCGGCTAGCGAGACAGATACGCAGTATTTT.

The chain combines TRBV15 with TRBJ2-3, with 7 bases that match TRBD1. The germline CDR1 and CDR2 sequences are LNHNV and YYDKDF (reference sequence). V shed 0 bases and J 7 bases; nucleotides not matched to a gene: 7. The CDR3 contains 15 residues. CDR3 residues: CATSRDVRGLNTQYF. DNA of the CDR3: TGTGCCACCAGCAGAGATGTCAGGGGGTTAAATACGCAGTATTTT.

CDR3 loop: CASSTDRNYGYTF. The CDR3 DNA follows: TGTGCCAGCAGTACAGACAGGAACTATGGCTACACCTTC. The V gene is TRBV6-6, the J gene TRBJ1-2, with D possibly TRBD1 on 6 matching bases. CDR3 length: 13 amino acids. Germline CDR1 and CDR2: MNHNY and SVGAGI (reference sequence). The V end lost 5 bases, the J end lost 2 bases, and 9 bases lay between the germline ends.

The chain links TRBV2 to TRBJ2-4; maybe TRBD1 (5 bases). The CDR3 runs to 14 residues. Per germline, CDR1 SNHLY and CDR2 FYNNEI. V lost 6 bases to trimming and J lost 5 bases, with 14 bases between them. The CDR3 nucleotides are TGTGCCAGCAGCTACAGGCTTGGGGAAAACATTCAGTACTTC. This codes for CASSYRLGENIQYF.

This rearrangement joins TRBV5-6 to TRBJ1-1, with D perhaps matching TRBD1 (5 bases). The germline CDR1 and CDR2 sequences are SGHDT and YYEEEE. Trimming shortened V by 2 bases and J by 6 bases, and 11 bases separated the two germline ends. This CDR3 comprises 13 residues. CDR3 DNA sequence: TGTGCCAGCAGCTTCGGGCAGGGCCCTGAAGCTTTCTTT. This gives the protein CASSFGQGPEAFF.

The chain is built from TRBV5-1 and TRBJ1-1; D gene unclear. The CDR3 runs to 15 residues. V lost 0 bases to trimming and J lost 0 bases, with 9 bases between them. Per the germline V gene, CDR1 is SGHRS and CDR2 is YFSETQ. For the CDR3, the DNA is TGCGCCAGCAGCTTGGCTACTGAGATGAACACTGAAGCTTTCTTT. It codes for CASSLATEMNTEAFF. The full variable domain, its missing parts supplied by reference TRBV5-1 and TRBJ1-1, is KAGVTQTPRYLIKTRGQQVTLSCSPISGHRSVSWYQQTPGQGLQFLFEYFSETQRNKGNFPGRFSGRQFSNSRSEMNVSTLELGDSALYLCASSLATEMNTEAFFGQGTRLTVV.

CDR3 DNA: TGTGCCAGCAGTCCACAGGGGAGGGAGACCCAGTACTTC. Translating gives CASSPQGRETQYF. The rearrangement uses TRBV27 and TRBJ2-5; TRBD1 might be the D (7 bases). V was cut by 5 bases and J by 5 bases, with 12 bases left in between. Per germline, CDR1 MNHEY and CDR2 SMNVEV (reference sequence). There are 13 residues in the CDR3.

This chain uses TRBV7-2 with TRBJ1-2; TRBD1 agrees at 11 bases. CDR1 is SGHTA, CDR2 FQGNSA, per germline. Trimming removed 1 base from V and 8 bases from J; junction bases left unmatched: 9. The CDR3 totals 16 residues. The CDR3 loop reads CASSLVDRGRGKGYTF. CDR3 DNA sequence: TGTGCCAGCAGCTTAGTGGACAGGGGGCGCGGGAAGGGCTACACCTTC.

V gene TRBV5-5 combines with J gene TRBJ2-7; D call uncertain. The CDR3 extends over 14 amino acids. V shed 0 bases and J shed 0 bases, with 7 bases lying between them. In germline, CDR1 is SGHKS, CDR2 YYEKEE (reference sequence). The DNA of the CDR3 is TGTGCCAGCAGCTTGGCCAGAAGCTCCTACGAGCAGTACTTC. As protein: CASSLARSSYEQYF.

The V gene is TRBV5-1, the J gene TRBJ1-2, with TRBD1 matching 11 bases. The junction had 10 bases not matched to a gene; V was cut back by 2 bases and J by 7 bases. Germline lookup yields CDR1 SGHRS and CDR2 YFSETQ. This CDR3 region has 16 residues. This chain's CDR3 is CASSLNPTGQGGGYTF. CDR3 coding DNA: TGCGCCAGCAGCTTAAACCCGACGGGACAGGGGGGTGGCTACACCTTC.